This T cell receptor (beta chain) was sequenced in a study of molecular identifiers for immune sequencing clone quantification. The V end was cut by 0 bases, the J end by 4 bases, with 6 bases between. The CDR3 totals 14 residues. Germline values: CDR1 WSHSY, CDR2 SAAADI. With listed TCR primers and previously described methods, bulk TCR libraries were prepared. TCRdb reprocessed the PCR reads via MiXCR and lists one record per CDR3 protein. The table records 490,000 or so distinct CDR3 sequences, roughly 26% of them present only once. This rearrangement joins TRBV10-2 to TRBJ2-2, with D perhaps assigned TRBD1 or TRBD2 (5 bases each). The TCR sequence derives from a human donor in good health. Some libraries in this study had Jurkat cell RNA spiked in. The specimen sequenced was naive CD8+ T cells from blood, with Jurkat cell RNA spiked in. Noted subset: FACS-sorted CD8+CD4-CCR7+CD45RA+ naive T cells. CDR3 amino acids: CASSESGGTGELFF. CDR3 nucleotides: TGCGCCAGCAGTGAGTCTGGGGGCACCGGGGAGCTGTTTTTT.